This T cell receptor beta chain was sequenced in a study of TIL therapy for anti-PD-1-resistant metastatic lung cancer (dated by TCRdb to the early 2020s). Study-wide context: Before any PD-1/PD-L1 blockade was given, tumors were harvested, nivolumab was then administered, and patients who progressed went on to receive lymphodepletion, an infusion of expanded TIL, and IL-2. Enrolled patients had a median age of around 51 years (range roughly 35-85) and a median tumor PD-L1 proportion score of less than 7.5%. Most of the cohort had lung adenocarcinoma, including four EGFR-mutant tumors and two ALK-rearranged tumors, and half of the patients were either current or former smokers. Across the cohort, whole-exome sequencing showed a median non-synonymous tumor mutation burden of about 1.5 mutations per megabase. Clonotypes were tracked across tumor, expanded TIL product and serial blood samples by T cell receptor beta sequencing of tumor and peripheral blood. Beyond this particular receptor, the publication reports: The cohort was highly selected, including more treatment-naive, never-smoker and oncogene-addicted patients than is typical, which limits generalizability. The study protocol defined all tumor marker inferences as exploratory. Infused TIL clonotypes partially replaced the baseline peripheral repertoire then decayed over months, with no apparent association between persistence and response.

Using bias-controlled multiplex PCR with the immunoSEQ v3 hsTCRB kit, the TCR beta CDR3 regions were amplified from genomic DNA. The TCR libraries were sequenced on an Illumina NextSeq 500 to approximately 1.8 million read pairs for survey level or 5-6 million read pairs for deep level. Per the source publication's procedure: Clonality was reported by immunoSEQ Analyzer software, which also assigned V, D and J genes and filtered out non-productive sequences. Repertoires were compared by productive Simpson clonality and by the Morisita overlap index of productive TRB rearrangements between infused TIL and blood. Absolute clonotype counts in blood were estimated by multiplying the lymphocyte count by the CD3+ fraction and by the productive frequency of the clone. Imported from immuneACCESS, the table was reduced by TCRdb to in-frame sequences with V and J called. These copies leave out some clones; in studies compared against another copy, an unresolved V gene accounts for under half, and the cause of the remainder is not known. That table furnishes V, J and clone size, whereas the DNA furnished D and trimming. Across this sample there are more than 45,000 clones, with around 87% seen only once. The ten most abundant clones make up 2% to 3% of the sample.

Read against the paper, the sample's time point label means: pre-treatment sample, taken before nivolumab and TIL therapy. Between late 2017 and 2020, a dual-center phase I trial enrolled adults who had stage 4 NSCLC. The samples were obtained from a phase I trial that was single-arm and open-label and tested tumor-infiltrating lymphocyte therapy combined with nivolumab in advanced non-small cell lung cancer. Blood mononuclear cells from EDTA tubes were separated on a Ficoll gradient and snap-frozen as pellets, and DNA was extracted from the cells using a Qiagen mini-prep kit. About this clone itself: Its specific antigen is unknown. Per-base quality was not reported, and no clone a single base away is much larger than it.

The source of this sequence is a person aged 25 to 79 with non-small cell lung cancer. The specimen comprised blood, sampled at baseline.

The CDR3 protein sequence reads: CASSPLGAGGENTDTQYF. The sequenced DNA: TGTGCCAGCAGTCCCCTGGGGGCGGGGGGTGAAAATACAGATACGCAGTATTTT. The V and J genes are TRBV13 and TRBJ2-3; 8 bases in between match TRBD2. CDR1 and CDR2 were assigned from the germline V gene (reference sequence) as PRHDT and FYEKMQ. V is cut back by 6 bases and J by 3 bases, with 17 bases in the junction unmatched. The CDR3, cysteine through phenylalanine, is 18 amino acids long. Left in the record is the CDR3 DNA by itself, 54 bases read in frame from the first base.